Each of the 23 T cell receptor beta chains below was sequenced from the same sample in a study of blood T cells in healthy people across ages (dated by TCRdb to the mid-2010s). To prepare the library, 5' RACE was applied. Sequencing was performed on an Illumina HiSeq 2500. A second PCR of about 6 to 11 cycles was performed with a sample-barcoded 5' primer and a J-beta primer mix. TCRdb reprocessed the public reads (quality trimming at Q25 with fastp, clone calling with MiXCR) and kept in-frame beta chains. For every CDR3 protein sequence, its rows merge into one entry that carries the most common genes and DNA. The sample table lists over 550,000 distinct CDR3 sequences, about 30% of them with a count of one. Of the sample, more than 15% is held by the ten largest clones. Sequenced material: blood. The receptors were sampled from a woman aged 80 or over in good health.

Concerning this clonotype itself: A read error may be the cause here, since a much bigger clone is one base away. V usage is TRBV12-3 or TRBV12-4 and J usage is TRBJ2-4; 8 bases are shared with TRBD1. The J call may be in error: the DNA end matches TRBJ2-7 better. The CDR3 has 15 amino acids. DNA for the CDR3: TGTGCCAGCAGTTTAGGTAGGACAGGGAGGTACGAGCAGTACTTC. It yields the protein CASSLGRTGRYEQYF.

This clonotype was counted many times. V is TRBV29-1 and J is TRBJ2-3, with TRBD2 matching over 12 bases. This CDR3 contains 14 residues. The germline CDR1 and CDR2 sequences are SQVTM and ANQGSEA. The trim removed 7 bases at V and 4 bases at J, leaving 6 bases unmatched. The CDR3 is CSGARTSGADTQYF. Here the CDR3 DNA reads TGCAGCGGGGCCCGGACTAGCGGGGCAGATACGCAGTATTTT.

The table lists this clonotype with many counts. The rearrangement joins TRBV30 to TRBJ2-1; tentatively, D is TRBD1 or TRBD2 (6 bases each). This CDR3 is built from 11 residues. Trimming took off 4 bases at V and 8 bases at J, with 9 bases between the two ends. From germline, CDR1 is GTSNPN and CDR2 SVGIG (reference sequence). CDR3 sequence: CAWKGGYEQFF. The CDR3 nucleotides read TGTGCCTGGAAGGGGGGCTATGAGCAGTTCTTC.

As to this clonotype: A much more abundant neighbour one base away suggests this may be a read error. This sequence joins TRBV20-1 and TRBJ1-2, with a possible D match to TRBD1 (5 bases). The CDR3 is 13 amino acids. CDR1 DFQATT and CDR2 SNEGSKA come from the germline V gene (reference sequence). The CDR3 spells CGARVREGYGYTF. CDR3 in DNA: TGCGGTGCTAGGGTCAGGGAGGGCTATGGCTACACCTTC.

This clonotype was detected ten times or more. The chain carries TRBV12-3 or TRBV12-4 and TRBJ1-6; unclear D gene. The CDR3 totals 14 residues. Trimming removed 2 bases at V and 7 bases at J, with 9 bases between. The CDR3 coding sequence is TGTGCCAGCAGTTTAACCGGACTCAATTCACCCCTCCACTTT. Translating gives CASSLTGLNSPLHF.

The rearrangement uses TRBV7-9 and TRBJ2-6, with 7 bases fitting TRBD1. The junction had 18 bases not matched to a gene; V was cut back by 5 bases and J by 2 bases. CDR1 and CDR2 (germline): SEHNR, FQNEAQ (reference sequence). The CDR3 loop spans 20 amino acids. This CDR3 is CASSTLLTGTDKAGANVLTF. In DNA, the CDR3 is TGTGCCAGCAGCACCCTCCTAACCGGGACAGACAAAGCTGGGGCCAACGTCCTGACTTTC.

This clonotype was detected only a few times. A clone one base away is much larger, so this may be a read error. The V gene is TRBV20-1, the J gene TRBJ2-1; TRBD1 aligns across 7 bases. The last part of the DNA fits TRBJ2-7 better; the J call may be wrong. The V gene's germline CDR1 is DFQATT and CDR2 SNEGSKA (reference sequence). The CDR3 totals 16 residues. The CDR3 spells CSANEQGPRRDNEQYF. The DNA of the CDR3 is TGCAGTGCGAACGAACAGGGGCCGCGGCGCGACAATGAGCAGTACTTC.

This clonotype appeared many times. This chain connects TRBV5-5 to TRBJ1-4, with D possibly being TRBD1 (5 bases). The germline gives CDR1 SGHKS, CDR2 YYEKEE (reference sequence). This CDR3 is 16 amino acids long. The V end lost 1 base, the J end lost 8 bases, and 18 bases lay between the germline ends. The CDR3 sequence: CASSLLFQGRGEKLFF. The CDR3 bases are TGTGCCAGCAGCTTGCTCTTTCAGGGCCGAGGGGAAAAACTGTTTTTT.

Note on this clonotype: A much larger clone differs from this one at a single base, so this may be a read error. The chain uses TRBV25-1 and TRBJ2-5; 7 nucleotides line up with TRBD2. Matching the DNA end better, TRBJ2-1 makes the J call doubtful. Germline V gene lookup returns CDR1 MGHDK and CDR2 SYGVNS. The CDR3 has 15 amino acids. This chain's CDR3 is CASSEYRGDQETQFF. The DNA of the CDR3 is TGTGCCAGCAGTGAATATCGGGGGGACCAAGAGACCCAGTTCTTC.

This clonotype showed up many times. The rearrangement joins TRBV27 to TRBJ2-7; 10 bases align to TRBD1. This CDR3 is 15 amino acids long. The V segment lost 4 bases and the J segment 6 bases; nucleotides outside the gene matches: 9. From germline, CDR1 is MNHEY and CDR2 SMNVEV (reference sequence). CDR3 in DNA: TGTGCCAGCAGTTACACCCGACAGGGGGCGGTCGAGCAGTACTTC. Residues: CASSYTRQGAVEQYF.

The V and J genes are TRBV6-2 or TRBV6-3 and TRBJ1-2, with D possibly being TRBD1 (6 bases). Trimming removed 8 bases from V and 0 bases from J, with 16 bases in between. Per the germline V gene, CDR1 is MNHEY and CDR2 is SVGEGT. CDR3 length: 15 residues. CDR3 nucleotide sequence: TGTGCCAGCTCTAGGGGGTTCGCGGCTAACTATGGCTACACCTTC. Protein sequence: CASSRGFAANYGYTF.

This clonotype was picked up many times. The chain recombines TRBV6-1 with TRBJ2-4; D gene unclear. The V end was cut by 5 bases, the J end by 9 bases, with 14 bases between. The V gene's germline CDR1 is MNHNS and CDR2 SASEGT. This CDR3 is built from 13 residues. CDR3 sequence reads: CASSTSAAPIQYF. In DNA, the CDR3 is TGTGCCAGCAGTACCAGCGCGGCCCCCATTCAGTACTTC.

This clonotype was seen at least ten times. V and J are TRBV6-1 and TRBJ2-1; D may be TRBD2 (6 bases). Germline values: CDR1 MNHNS, CDR2 SASEGT. The CDR3 is 15 amino acids. The ends were cut back, 6 bases at V and 0 bases at J, with 12 bases in the middle. The DNA of the CDR3 is TGTGCCAGCAGGCCTGGGCGGGGCTCCTACAATGAGCAGTTCTTC. Translating it yields CASRPGRGSYNEQFF.

This clonotype was picked up a small number of times. The V gene is TRBV29-1, the J gene TRBJ1-2; D is ambiguous. With 2 bases removed from V and 0 bases from J, the gap between germline ends came to 13 bases. The CDR3 is made up of 15 amino acids. Looked up from germline, CDR1 is SQVTM and CDR2 is ANQGSEA. The CDR3 DNA reads as TGCAGCGTTGAAACCGTACAGCGCCCTAACTATGGCTACACCTTC. It translates to CSVETVQRPNYGYTF.

The genes are TRBV6-5 and TRBJ1-5; D unclear. This CDR3 is 18 amino acids long. CDR1 is MNHEY, CDR2 SVGAGI, per germline. V was shortened by 0 bases and J by 1 base, with 16 bases between the two germline ends. In DNA, the CDR3 is TGTGCCAGCAGTTACTCGAGCCGCGGACCACCAAGCAATCAGCCCCAGCATTTT. Its translation: CASSYSSRGPPSNQPQHF.

This clonotype was found a few times. The chain joins TRBV7-2 to TRBJ1-6; TRBD1 aligns across 7 bases. This CDR3 is 15 amino acids long. With 1 base clipped from V and 7 bases from J, the junction kept 4 bases outside the gene matches. Germline values: CDR1 SGHTA, CDR2 FQGNSA. CDR3 protein: CASSLDGTENSPLHF. In nucleotides, the CDR3 is TGTGCCAGCAGCTTAGACGGGACAGAGAATTCACCCCTCCACTTT.

This clonotype was observed many times. The V gene is TRBV19, the J gene TRBJ1-2, with 9 bases identical to TRBD1. This CDR3 region has 14 residues. The junction had 3 bases not matched to a gene; V was cut back by 6 bases and J by 1 base. CDR1 and CDR2 (germline): LNHDA, SQIVND (reference sequence). The CDR3 spells CASRPGQGNYGYTF. In nucleotides, the CDR3 is TGTGCCAGTAGACCGGGACAGGGTAACTATGGCTACACCTTC.

Ten or more counts support this clonotype. The chain links TRBV30 to TRBJ2-7, with 7 bases lining up with TRBD2. The V segment lost 3 bases and the J segment 6 bases; nucleotides outside the gene matches: 11. The CDR3 is 14 amino acids. The germline gives CDR1 GTSNPN, CDR2 SVGIG (reference sequence). CDR3 loop: CAWRRDYPSAEQYF. CDR3 sequence (DNA): TGTGCCTGGAGACGGGACTACCCAAGTGCCGAGCAGTACTTC.

This clonotype occurred many times. The chain couples TRBV20-1 to TRBJ2-7, with D possibly TRBD2 on 6 matching bases. Per the germline V gene, CDR1 is DFQATT and CDR2 is SNEGSKA (reference sequence). The CDR3 has 14 amino acids. V was pared by 2 bases and J by 0 bases, with 11 bases between. The CDR3 bases are TGCAGTGCTAGACCTGCTAGCGCCTCCTACGAGCAGTACTTC. It encodes CSARPASASYEQYF.

This clonotype was detected ten times or more. The rearrangement links TRBV6-2 or TRBV6-3 to TRBJ2-7; D not resolved. The germline V gene encodes CDR1 MNHEY and CDR2 SVGEGT. The CDR3 extends over 16 amino acids. The ends were cut back, 5 bases at V and 0 bases at J, with 17 bases in the middle. The CDR3 region is CASSPHGRTSSYEQYF. The CDR3 DNA follows: TGTGCCAGCAGTCCCCACGGACGTACGAGCTCCTACGAGCAGTACTTC.

V is TRBV9 and J is TRBJ1-4; D might be TRBD1 (6 bases). The CDR3 has 15 residues. V was trimmed by 4 bases and J by 2 bases, leaving 12 bases between them. In germline, CDR1 is SGDLS, CDR2 YYNGEE. The CDR3 here is CASSPGTMTNEKLFF. The CDR3 DNA reads TGTGCCAGCAGCCCCGGGACAATGACTAATGAAAAACTGTTTTTT.

This clonotype was picked up a small number of times. The rearrangement joins TRBV6-1 to TRBJ2-5, with D tentatively TRBD1 or TRBD2 (5 bases each). V lost 5 bases and J 5 bases, leaving 27 bases between the germline ends. Germline V gene sequence: CDR1 MNHNS, CDR2 SASEGT. This CDR3 has 18 residues. The CDR3 DNA reads TGTGCCAGCAGTATCCCGACCGGGACCCTGTCCCTTGGGGAGACCCAGTACTTC. It yields the protein CASSIPTGTLSLGETQYF.

As regards this clonotype: This may be a read error, as it is one base from a much larger clone. V is TRBV6-1 and J is TRBJ2-2, with D tentatively TRBD1 (7 bases). The germline V and J ends were trimmed by 8 bases and 5 bases, with 12 bases remaining between them. This CDR3 contains 13 residues. Germline loops: CDR1 MNHNS, CDR2 SASEGT. CDR3: CASWAGGTGELFF. The CDR3 DNA reads as TGTGCCAGCTGGGCAGGGGGGACCGGGGAGCTGTTTTTT.